This T cell receptor (beta chain) was documented in a study of identical twins. All donors were healthy, and all were Caucasian. This clonotype was counted ten times or more. One entry per CDR3 protein results from TCRdb running MiXCR on the 5' RACE reads. The sample holds 400,000 to 650,000 distinct CDR3 sequences, around 20% seen once. The CDR3 runs 12 residues. Germline CDR1 SGHTA, CDR2 FQGNSA. V lost 0 bases and J lost 4, with 4 bases in between. These data also formed part of another study, on T cells expressing NK-cell markers. As reported in that work: The study found dominant NKG2C+ clonotypes at roughly 1.0-8% of CD8+ T cells in about six donors.

The material sequenced was CD4+ T cells sorted from blood. The TCR comes from a woman younger than 35 in good health. The chain has TRBV7-2 and TRBJ2-7; no reliable D call. The CDR3 sequence is CASSLALYEQYF. CDR3 coding DNA: TGTGCCAGCAGCTTAGCGCTATACGAGCAGTACTTC.